This TCR beta chain was recovered during a study of blood T cell repertoires in COVID-19. Study-level background: COVID-19 samples, acute and convalescent, were from the United States, Italy and Spain.

Trimming shortened V by 3 bases and J by 0 bases, and 8 bases separated the two germline ends. Germline V lookup: CDR1 MDHEN, CDR2 SYDVKM. This CDR3 has 14 residues. Source study methods: Reference gene primer amplification yielded estimated nucleated cell counts. Assay: immunoSEQ multiplex PCR; the TCRdb copy retains only in-frame clones and omits some. D and trimming come from the DNA, and the V and J calls and clone size come from that table. In the table there are around 280,000 clones, 87% of which are singletons. The clonotype was recovered from a woman aged 45-60 years who had recovered from COVID-19. The specimen sequenced was peripheral blood. This chain uses TRBV28 with TRBJ1-2; a weak D match, TRBD1 (5 bases). Here the CDR3 DNA reads TGTGCCAGCAGTTTGACAGCAGCTAACTATGGCTACACCTTC. Protein product: CASSLTAANYGYTF.